This TCR beta chain was found in a study of T-cell reconstitution after alpha-beta-depleted transplantation in children (dated by TCRdb to about 2016). As for the study more broadly: T-cell immune reconstitution after TCRalphabeta/CD19-depleted allogeneic hematopoietic cell transplantation in children was quantitatively tracked in the study by means of TCR repertoire profiling. Overall results and qualifications from the work: Apparently early alphabetaT-cell count recovery about two months after transplant reportedly relied on only several hundred rapidly expanded clones derived from non-depleted graft cells. In some patients, the high TCRbeta diversity seen at day 60 was put down to recipient T cells and intrathymic progenitors that had survived conditioning. The frequencies of hyperexpanded clones fell over the following months, and after one year, T-cell counts and TCRbeta diversity were mostly attributed to newly produced T cells.

The library was produced with PCR. The data were produced on an Illumina HiSeq 2500. TCR library preparation used molecular barcoding, with unique molecular identifiers applied to normalize quantification of the TCRbeta repertoire. TCRdb reprocessed the public reads (quality trimming at Q25 with fastp, clone calling with MiXCR) and kept in-frame beta chains. Under each unique CDR3 protein, matching rows form one entry showing the most common genes and DNA. The sample table holds about 250,000 distinct CDR3 sequences, of which more than 20% were seen once. The leading ten clones occupy 4% to 6% of the sample. The sample's treatment or condition label, decoded: allogeneic hematopoietic cell transplantation with graft depleted of TCRalphabeta T cells and CD19 B cells. Transplant recipients were children who received TCRalphabeta/CD19-depleted allogeneic hematopoietic cell grafts. The V and J ends are trimmed by 1 base and 11 bases, leaving 26 bases between them. Taken from cysteine to phenylalanine, the CDR3 has 17 residues. Just the 51-base CDR3 DNA is kept, in frame starting at base 1. For CDR1 and CDR2, the germline V gene lists SGHVT and SQSDAQ.

There are a few counts of this clonotype. Its antigen remains undetermined. Qualities for individual bases were not recorded, and no much larger clone is one base off. The sample consisted of PBMCs, mostly from graft donor cells, taken 360 days after TCRalphabeta/CD19-depleted stem cell transplant. The rearrangement combines TRBV7-4 with TRBJ1-1; D gene: possibly TRBD1, on 5 matching bases. This receptor was taken from a female patient between 2 and 10 years old who had a stem cell transplant for congenital amegakaryocytic thrombocytopenia, so the T cells may come from the graft donor. This receptor carries the CDR3 CASSLVLGTAFPDGAFF. The DNA is as follows: TGTGCCAGCAGCTTAGTTTTGGGGACTGCCTTTCCCGATGGGGCTTTCTTT.